This T cell receptor beta chain was captured by sequencing in a study of blood T cell repertoires in COVID-19. Cohorts were based on clinical histories the participants reported. All exposed participants met a person with COVID-19 within 2 weeks before entering the study. This table comes from immunoSEQ multiplex PCR, and its TCRdb copy is limited to in-frame clones, with some not included. This table holds about 140,000 clones, over 80% found once. The receptor comes from a man aged 65 to 79 who had been exposed to COVID-19. What was sequenced was PBMCs or T cells enriched from blood (not recorded which).

The CDR3 nucleotides are TGTGCCAGTAGTATGGTTGAACTAGCCGCAACCCAGTACTTC. It translates to CASSMVELAATQYF. This rearrangement joins TRBV19 to TRBJ2-5; TRBD2 is a possible D gene (6 bases). Germline CDR1 is LNHDA and CDR2 is SQIVND (reference sequence). This CDR3 has 14 residues. V was pared by 3 bases and J by 8 bases, with 16 bases between. Full variable domain (remainder filled in from reference TRBV19 and TRBJ2-5): DGGITQSPKYLFRKEGQNVTLSCEQNLNHDAMYWYRQDPGQGLRLIYYSQIVNDFQKGDIAEGYSVSREKKESFPLTVTSAQKNPTAFYLCASSMVELAATQYFGPGTRLLVL.